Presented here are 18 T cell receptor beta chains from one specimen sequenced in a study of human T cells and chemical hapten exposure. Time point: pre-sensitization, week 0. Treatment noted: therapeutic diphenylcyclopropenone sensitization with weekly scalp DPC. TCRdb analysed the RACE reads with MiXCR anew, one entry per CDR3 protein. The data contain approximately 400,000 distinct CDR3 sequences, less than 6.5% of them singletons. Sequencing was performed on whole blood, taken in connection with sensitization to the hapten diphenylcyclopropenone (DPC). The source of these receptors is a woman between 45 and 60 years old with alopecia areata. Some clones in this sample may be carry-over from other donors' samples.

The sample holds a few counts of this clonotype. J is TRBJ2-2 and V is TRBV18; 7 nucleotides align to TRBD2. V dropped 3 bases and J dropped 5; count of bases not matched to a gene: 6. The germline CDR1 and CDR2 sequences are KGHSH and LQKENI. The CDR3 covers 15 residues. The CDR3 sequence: CASSPSGGKTGELFF. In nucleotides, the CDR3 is TGTGCCAGCTCACCGTCGGGAGGAAAGACCGGGGAGCTGTTTTTT.

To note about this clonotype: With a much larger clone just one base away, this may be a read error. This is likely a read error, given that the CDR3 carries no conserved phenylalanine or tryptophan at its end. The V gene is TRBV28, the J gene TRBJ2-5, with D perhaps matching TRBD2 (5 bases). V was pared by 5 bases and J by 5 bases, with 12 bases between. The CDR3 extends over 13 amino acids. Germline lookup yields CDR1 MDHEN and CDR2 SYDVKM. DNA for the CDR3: TGTGCCAGCAGTCTAGCTCTCGTGGAGACCCAGTACCTC. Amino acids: CASSLALVETQYL.

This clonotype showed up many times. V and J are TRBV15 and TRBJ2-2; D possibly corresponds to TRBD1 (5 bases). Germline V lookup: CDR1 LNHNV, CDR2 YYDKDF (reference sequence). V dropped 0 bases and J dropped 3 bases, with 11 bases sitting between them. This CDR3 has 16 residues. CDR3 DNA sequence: TGTGCCACCAGCAGAGATCTACAGGTCGACACCGGGGAGCTGTTTTTT. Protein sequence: CATSRDLQVDTGELFF.

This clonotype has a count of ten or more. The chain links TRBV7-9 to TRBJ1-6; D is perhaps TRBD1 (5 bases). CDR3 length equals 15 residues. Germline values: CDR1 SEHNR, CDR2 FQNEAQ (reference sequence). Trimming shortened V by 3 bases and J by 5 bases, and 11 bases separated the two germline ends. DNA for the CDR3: TGTGCCAGCAGCTTGGCTCGACAGAATAATTCACCCCTCCACTTT. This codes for CASSLARQNNSPLHF.

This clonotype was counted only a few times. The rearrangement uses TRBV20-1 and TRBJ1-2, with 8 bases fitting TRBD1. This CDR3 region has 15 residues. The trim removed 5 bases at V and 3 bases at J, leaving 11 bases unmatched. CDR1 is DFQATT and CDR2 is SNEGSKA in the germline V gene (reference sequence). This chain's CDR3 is CSASATPDRDYGYTF. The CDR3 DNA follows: TGCAGTGCTTCTGCCACCCCGGACAGGGACTATGGCTACACCTTC.

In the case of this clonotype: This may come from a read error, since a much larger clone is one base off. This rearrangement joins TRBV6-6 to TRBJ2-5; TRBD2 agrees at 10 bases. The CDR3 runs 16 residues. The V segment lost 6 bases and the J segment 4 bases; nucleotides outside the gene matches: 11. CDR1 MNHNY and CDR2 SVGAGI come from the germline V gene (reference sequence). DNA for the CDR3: TGTGCCAGCAGCCACCTGGGCCTAGCGGGAGTAGAGACCCAGTACTTC. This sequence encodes CASSHLGLAGVETQYF.

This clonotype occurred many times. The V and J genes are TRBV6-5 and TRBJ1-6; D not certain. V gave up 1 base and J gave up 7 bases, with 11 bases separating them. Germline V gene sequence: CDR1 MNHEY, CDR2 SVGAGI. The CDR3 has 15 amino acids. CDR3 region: CASSYLASRNSPLHF. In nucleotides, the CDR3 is TGTGCCAGCAGTTACTTGGCGAGTAGGAATTCACCCCTCCACTTT.

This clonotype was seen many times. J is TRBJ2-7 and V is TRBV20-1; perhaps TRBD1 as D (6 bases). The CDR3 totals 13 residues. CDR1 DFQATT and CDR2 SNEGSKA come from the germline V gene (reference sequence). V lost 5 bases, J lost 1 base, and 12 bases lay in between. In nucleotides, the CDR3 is TGCAGTGCTTACAGGGTGAGATCCTACGAGCAGTACTTC. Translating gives CSAYRVRSYEQYF.

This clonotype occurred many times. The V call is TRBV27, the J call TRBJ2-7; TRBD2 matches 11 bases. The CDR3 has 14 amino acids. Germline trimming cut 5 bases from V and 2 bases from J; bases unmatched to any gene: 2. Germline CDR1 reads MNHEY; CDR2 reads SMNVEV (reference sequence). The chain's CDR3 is CASSPGLAAYEQYF. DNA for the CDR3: TGTGCCAGCAGTCCGGGACTAGCGGCCTACGAGCAGTACTTC.

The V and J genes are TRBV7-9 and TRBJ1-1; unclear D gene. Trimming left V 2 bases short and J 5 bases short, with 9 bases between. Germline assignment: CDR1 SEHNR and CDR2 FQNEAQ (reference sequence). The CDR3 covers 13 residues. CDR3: CASSLQVETEAFF. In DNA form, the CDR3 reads TGTGCCAGCAGCTTACAGGTTGAGACTGAAGCTTTCTTT.

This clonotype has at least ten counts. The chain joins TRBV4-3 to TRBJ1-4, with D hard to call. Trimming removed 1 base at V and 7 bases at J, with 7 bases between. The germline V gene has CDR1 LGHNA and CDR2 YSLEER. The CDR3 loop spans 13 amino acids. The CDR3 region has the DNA TGCGCCAGCAGCCAAGGCGTGGGTGAAAAACTGTTTTTT. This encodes CASSQGVGEKLFF.

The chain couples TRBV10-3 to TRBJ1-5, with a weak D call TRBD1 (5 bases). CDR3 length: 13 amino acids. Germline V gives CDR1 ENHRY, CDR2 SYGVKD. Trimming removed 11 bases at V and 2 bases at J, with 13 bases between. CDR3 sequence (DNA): TGTGCCTCTGGGCAGGGCGGCAATCAGCCCCAGCATTTT. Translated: CASGQGGNQPQHF.

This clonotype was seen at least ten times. The DNA for the CDR3 is TGTGCCAGCAGCCCAGGGGGCGAGCAGTACTTC. Its translation: CASSPGGEQYF. The V gene is TRBV7-9, the J gene TRBJ2-7; 7 positions match TRBD1. Trimming at V came to 5 bases and at J to 6 bases, leaving 1 base not matched to a gene. CDR1 and CDR2 from the germline V gene are SEHNR and FQNEAQ (reference sequence). This CDR3 is built from 11 residues.

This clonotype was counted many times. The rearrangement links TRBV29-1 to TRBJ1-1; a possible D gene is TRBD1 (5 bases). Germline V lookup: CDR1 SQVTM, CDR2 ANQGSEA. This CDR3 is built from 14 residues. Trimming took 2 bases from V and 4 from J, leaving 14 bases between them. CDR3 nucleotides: TGCAGCGTTGAAATCGGGGCGGGAAGCACTGAAGCTTTCTTT. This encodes CSVEIGAGSTEAFF.

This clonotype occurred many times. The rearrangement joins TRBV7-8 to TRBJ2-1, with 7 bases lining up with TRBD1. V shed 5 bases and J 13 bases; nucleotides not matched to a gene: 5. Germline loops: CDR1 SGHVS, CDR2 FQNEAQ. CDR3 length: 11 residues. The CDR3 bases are TGTGCCAGCAGCCCCGACAGGGAACAGTTCTTC. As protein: CASSPDREQFF.

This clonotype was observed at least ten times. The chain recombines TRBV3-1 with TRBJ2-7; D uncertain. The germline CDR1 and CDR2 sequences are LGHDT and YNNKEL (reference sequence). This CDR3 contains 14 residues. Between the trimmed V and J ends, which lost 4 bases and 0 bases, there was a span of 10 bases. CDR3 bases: TGTGCCAGCAGCCGGCAGTCGAGCTCCTACGAGCAGTACTTC. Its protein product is CASSRQSSSYEQYF.

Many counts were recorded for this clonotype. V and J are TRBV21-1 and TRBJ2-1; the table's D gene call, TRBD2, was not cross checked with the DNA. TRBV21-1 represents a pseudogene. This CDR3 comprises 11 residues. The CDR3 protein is CASSGGTSPNF. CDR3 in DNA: TGTGCCAGCAGCGGAGGGACTAGCCCAAACTTC.

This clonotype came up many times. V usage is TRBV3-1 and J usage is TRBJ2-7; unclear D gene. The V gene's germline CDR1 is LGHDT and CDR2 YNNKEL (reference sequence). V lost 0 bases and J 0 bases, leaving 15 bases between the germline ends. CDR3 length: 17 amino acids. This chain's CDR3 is CASSQDLSALSSYEQYF. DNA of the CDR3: TGTGCCAGCAGCCAAGATCTATCGGCTTTAAGCTCCTACGAGCAGTACTTC.